What follows are 32 T cell receptor beta chains derived from one specimen sequenced in a study of regulatory T cells in long-lasting Graves disease. Building the TCR beta libraries relied on iRepertoire HTBI primers, and CDR3 regions underwent Arm-PCR. TCRdb passed the multiplex PCR reads through MiXCR, listing each CDR3 protein once. The sample includes hundreds of thousands of distinct CDR3 sequences, around 30% of them seen just once. The time point: persistent/refractory GD, antithyroid drugs over 5 years with positive TRAb. From PBMCs, RNA was extracted and then used to make the TCR library. The sample was peripheral blood mononuclear cells (PBMCs), taken when the disease was refractory, from a patient treated with antithyroid drugs. These receptors all come from a female donor with Graves disease.

As concerns this clonotype: Since the CDR3 does not end with the conserved phenylalanine or tryptophan, this likely comes from a read error. The rearrangement uses TRBV7-6 and TRBJ2-5; D remains unclear. V dropped 5 bases and J dropped 3 bases, with 10 bases sitting between them. This CDR3 has 13 amino acids. Germline V lookup: CDR1 SGHVS, CDR2 FNYEAQ. The CDR3, as DNA: TGTGCCAGCAGCCCACGACTGAAAGAGACCCAGTACCTC. Translated, it gives CASSPRLKETQYL.

This clonotype was observed at least ten times. At one end the junction does not follow the germline gene, possibly because of a read error. J is TRBJ2-2 and V is TRBV5-1; 8 bases map to TRBD2. The CDR3 sequence is 15 residues long. Germline V gene sequence: CDR1 SGHRS, CDR2 YFSETQ. The CDR3 region has the DNA TGTGCCAGCAGCTTGGCGGGAGGAAACACCGGGGAGCTGTTTTTT. Protein product: CASSLAGGNTGELFF.

The chain employs TRBV7-2 and TRBJ1-2; possibly TRBD1 for D (5 bases). Germline V gene data show CDR1 as SGHTA and CDR2 as FQGNSA. The length of the CDR3 is 17 residues. V was pared by 5 bases and J by 1 base, with 20 bases between. CDR3 sequence: CASSPSGAGWFNYGYTF. CDR3 DNA: TGTGCCAGCAGCCCTTCCGGGGCAGGCTGGTTTAACTATGGCTACACCTTC. The entire variable domain, with the rest obtained from reference TRBV7-2 and TRBJ1-2, is as follows: GAGVSQSPSNKVTEKGKDVELRCDPISGHTALYWYRQSLGQGLEFLIYFQGNSAPDKSGLPSDRFSAERTGGSVSTLTIQRTQQEDSAVYLCASSPSGAGWFNYGYTFGSGTRLTVV.

The rearrangement uses TRBV20-1 and TRBJ1-2; D is perhaps TRBD1 (6 bases). This CDR3 comprises 15 residues. V was shortened by 3 bases and J by 7 bases, with 21 bases between the two germline ends. CDR1 and CDR2 from the germline V gene are DFQATT and SNEGSKA (reference sequence). The CDR3 DNA sequence: TGCAGTGCTAGTCCGGCCGGGGGGCGCGTAATTGGCTACACCTTC. This translates into CSASPAGGRVIGYTF.

The V and J genes are TRBV28 and TRBJ1-4; no firm D call. With 7 bases removed from V and 2 bases from J, the gap between germline ends came to 20 bases. The germline gives CDR1 MDHEN, CDR2 SYDVKM. The CDR3 loop spans 17 amino acids. CDR3 protein: CASNFWSPGPTNEKLFF. The CDR3 DNA reads TGTGCCAGCAACTTCTGGTCTCCCGGTCCCACTAATGAAAAACTGTTTTTT.

This clonotype was seen just once. The chain has TRBV20-1 and TRBJ2-7; D gene unclear. The germline gives CDR1 DFQATT, CDR2 SNEGSKA (reference sequence). The germline V and J ends were trimmed by 3 bases and 1 base, with 10 bases remaining between them. The CDR3 spans 13 residues. The CDR3 coding sequence is TGCAGTGCTAGTGCATCATCATCCTACGAGCAGTACTTC. This gives the protein CSASASSSYEQYF.

The chain joins TRBV19 to TRBJ1-5; D gene uncertain. This CDR3 is built from 14 residues. V was shortened by 3 bases and J by 3 bases, with 9 bases between the two germline ends. Germline loops: CDR1 LNHDA, CDR2 SQIVND (reference sequence). The DNA for the CDR3 is TGTGCCAGTAGTATCCGACAAGCCAATCAGCCCCAGCATTTT. This gives the protein CASSIRQANQPQHF.

This rearrangement joins TRBV27 to TRBJ1-5, with a possible D match to TRBD1 (6 bases). The V and J ends lost 0 bases and 6 bases respectively, with 12 bases between them. CDR1 is MNHEY, CDR2 SMNVEV, per germline (reference sequence). The CDR3 extends over 15 amino acids. The CDR3 DNA is TGTGCCAGCAGTTTATCGCCGGGGGCGTTTCAGCCCCAGCATTTT. Protein: CASSLSPGAFQPQHF.

This clonotype occurred a few times. The rearrangement links TRBV3-1 to TRBJ1-2, with a possible D match to TRBD1 (5 bases). The germline CDR1 and CDR2 sequences are LGHDT and YNNKEL (reference sequence). This CDR3 is built from 14 residues. The V and J ends lost 0 bases and 12 bases respectively, with 17 bases between them. The CDR3 DNA sequence: TGTGCCAGCAGCCAAGATTCGGGACCTTCCGCCGACACCTTC. Its translation is CASSQDSGPSADTF.

The chain uses TRBV2 and TRBJ1-6; possibly TRBD1 for D (6 bases). This CDR3 is 15 amino acids long. The V and J ends lost 8 bases and 0 bases respectively, with 11 bases between them. Germline V gives CDR1 SNHLY, CDR2 FYNNEI. DNA for the CDR3: TGTGCCAGCCGACAGGACAGCTCCTATAATTCACCCCTCCACTTT. The encoded protein is CASRQDSSYNSPLHF.

The chain couples TRBV6-2 or TRBV6-3 to TRBJ1-2; maybe TRBD1 (5 bases). Germline V gene data show CDR1 as MNHEY and CDR2 as SVGEGT. Trimming pared 1 base from V and 3 bases from J, leaving 9 bases between. The CDR3 has 14 amino acids. The CDR3, as DNA: TGTGCCAGCAGTTACTTTACGGGGGACTATGGCTACACCTTC. It encodes CASSYFTGDYGYTF.

This chain uses TRBV14 with TRBJ1-1; possible D gene TRBD1, 5 bases. V lost 0 bases and J 1 base, leaving 9 bases between the germline ends. Germline CDR1 reads SGHDN; CDR2 reads FVKESK. This CDR3 is 15 amino acids long. The CDR3 region has the DNA TGTGCCAGCAGCCAAGAACTGACAGCGAACACTGAAGCTTTCTTT. It encodes CASSQELTANTEAFF.

About this clonotype itself: Germline and junction disagree at one end, which may indicate a read error. V gene TRBV24-1 combines with J gene TRBJ2-6; D is possibly TRBD1 (6 bases). The CDR3 has 17 amino acids. Germline CDR1 and CDR2: KGHDR and SFDVKD. The CDR3 region has the DNA TGCGAGCAGATAGGGGGACGGCAGTTCAGTGGGGCCAACGTCCTGACTTTC. Its translation is CEQIGGRQFSGANVLTF.

The genes are TRBV3-1 and TRBJ1-6; 7 bases match TRBD1. The CDR3 contains 17 residues. Germline trimming cut 6 bases from V and 10 bases from J; bases unmatched to any gene: 18. The V gene's germline CDR1 is LGHDT and CDR2 YNNKEL (reference sequence). In DNA, the CDR3 is TGTGCCAGCAGTAAAGCCTTGATCAGGCAGGGGGAATCACCCCTCCACTTT. Protein: CASSKALIRQGESPLHF.

J is TRBJ1-3 and V is TRBV10-3; tentatively, D is TRBD1 (5 bases). CDR3 length: 16 amino acids. The germline CDR1 and CDR2 sequences are ENHRY and SYGVKD. The germline V and J ends were trimmed by 3 bases and 4 bases, with 16 bases remaining between them. The CDR3 is CAISDRTSRTGNTIYF. CDR3 nucleotide sequence: TGTGCCATCAGTGATAGGACATCCAGAACCGGAAACACCATATATTTT.

This clonotype was seen at least ten times. The chain is built from TRBV7-6 and TRBJ2-7; 9 bases align to TRBD1. The junction had 5 bases not matched to a gene; V was cut back by 5 bases and J by 0 bases. The length of the CDR3 is 15 residues. Germline V gene data show CDR1 as SGHVS and CDR2 as FNYEAQ. This chain's CDR3 is CASSLGQGSSYEQYF. CDR3 coding DNA: TGTGCCAGCAGCCTGGGACAGGGCAGCTCCTACGAGCAGTACTTC.

This chain connects TRBV30 to TRBJ1-1; D remains ambiguous. Germline V lookup: CDR1 GTSNPN, CDR2 SVGIG (reference sequence). The CDR3 covers 15 residues. The V end was cut by 4 bases, the J end by 0 bases, with 15 bases between. The CDR3 region is CAWTISPGMNTEAFF. CDR3 in DNA: TGTGCCTGGACCATTTCGCCGGGAATGAACACTGAAGCTTTCTTT. Combining the CDR3 with reference TRBV30 and TRBJ1-1 gives the whole variable domain SQTIHQWPATLVQPVGSPLSLECTVEGTSNPNLYWYRQAAGRGLQLLFYSVGIGQISSEVPQNLSASRPQDRQFILSSKKLLLSDSGFYLCAWTISPGMNTEAFFGQGTRLTVV.

This chain connects TRBV6-1 to TRBJ1-1; D unclear. V was trimmed by 1 base and J by 1 base, leaving 13 bases between them. This CDR3 has 16 residues. Germline V gene data show CDR1 as MNHNS and CDR2 as SASEGT. For the CDR3, the DNA is TGTGCCAGCAGTGAAGTACAGTACGCGGGGAACACTGAAGCTTTCTTT. This translates into CASSEVQYAGNTEAFF.

V and J are TRBV5-6 and TRBJ1-4; the D is unclear. V dropped 4 bases and J dropped 1 base, with 14 bases sitting between them. Germline CDR1 SGHDT, CDR2 YYEEEE. The CDR3 runs to 16 residues. The DNA for the CDR3 is TGTGCCAGCAGCCCAACAACAGCCGGAACTAATGAAAAACTGTTTTTT. Its protein is CASSPTTAGTNEKLFF.

This clonotype was counted only a few times. The chain is built from TRBV28 and TRBJ1-1, with 8 bases aligning to TRBD1. The CDR3 is made up of 15 amino acids. Germline CDR1 reads MDHEN; CDR2 reads SYDVKM. The V and J ends lost 7 bases and 6 bases, in that order; junction bases with no gene match: 13. This CDR3 reads CASTLIGTGGSEAFF. CDR3 nucleotide sequence: TGTGCCAGCACTCTTATCGGGACAGGCGGGTCTGAAGCTTTCTTT. The variable domain in full, with the rest retrieved from reference TRBV28 and TRBJ1-1, is DVKVTQSSRYLVKRTGEKVFLECVQDMDHENMFWYRQDPGLGLRLIYFSYDVKMKEKGDIPEGYSVSREKKERFSLILESASTNQTSMYLCASTLIGTGGSEAFFGQGTRLTVV.

This clonotype was recorded a few times. The chain joins TRBV2 to TRBJ1-4; D is ambiguous. CDR1 is SNHLY, CDR2 FYNNEI, per germline. The length of the CDR3 is 14 residues. Deletions cut 10 bases from V and 0 bases from J, with 12 bases between. The CDR3 loop is CATRPDATNEKLFF. Here the CDR3 DNA reads TGTGCCACCCGTCCAGATGCAACTAATGAAAAACTGTTTTTT. Combining the CDR3 with reference TRBV2 and TRBJ1-4 gives the whole variable domain EPEVTQTPSHQVTQMGQEVILRCVPISNHLYFYWYRQILGQKVEFLVSFYNNEISEKSEIFDDQFSVERPDGSNFTLKIRSTKLEDSAMYFCATRPDATNEKLFFGSGTQLSVL.

The V and J genes are TRBV6-1 and TRBJ2-2, with 14 bases identical to TRBD2. This CDR3 comprises 17 residues. With V trimmed by 6 bases and J by 2 bases, 5 bases remained unmatched. CDR1 and CDR2 (germline): MNHNS, SASEGT. In DNA form, the CDR3 reads TGTGCCAGCAGGGGGACTAGCGGGAGTCTCAACACCGGGGAGCTGTTTTTT. It translates to CASRGTSGSLNTGELFF.

V usage is TRBV5-4 and J usage is TRBJ1-2, with D perhaps TRBD1 (5 bases). V dropped 1 base and J dropped 4 bases, with 11 bases sitting between them. Germline V gene data show CDR1 as SGHNT and CDR2 as YYREEE (reference sequence). CDR3 length: 14 residues. The CDR3 reads CASSLPRVSYGYTF. The DNA of the CDR3 is TGTGCCAGCAGCTTGCCCAGGGTTTCCTATGGCTACACCTTC.

The V gene is TRBV12-5, the J gene TRBJ2-2; 12 bases are shared with TRBD2. This CDR3 spans 16 amino acids. The trim removed 1 base at V and 8 bases at J, leaving 5 bases unmatched. The germline V gene has CDR1 LGHNT and CDR2 FRNRAP. The DNA for the CDR3 is TGTGCTAGTGGTTTGGGACTAGCGGGAGCTGCTGGGGAGCTGTTTTTT. It codes for CASGLGLAGAAGELFF.

The chain is built from TRBV29-1 and TRBJ1-2, with D unresolved. The CDR3 runs 15 residues. Germline V CDR1 and CDR2: SQVTM, ANQGSEA. Trimming removed 1 base from V and 5 bases from J, with 17 bases in between. The CDR3 is CSVEVEYPSNYGYTF. As DNA, the CDR3 is TGCAGCGTTGAAGTGGAGTACCCGTCAAATTATGGCTACACCTTC.

This clonotype appeared many times. The V gene is TRBV2, the J gene TRBJ1-1; the D is unclear. Germline V gene data show CDR1 as SNHLY and CDR2 as FYNNEI. Trimming shortened V by 2 bases and J by 0 bases, and 4 bases separated the two germline ends. This CDR3 spans 13 amino acids. The CDR3 spells CASSEFLNTEAFF. DNA for the CDR3: TGTGCCAGCAGTGAATTCCTGAACACTGAAGCTTTCTTT.

The chain carries TRBV2 and TRBJ1-1; TRBD1 might be the D (6 bases). Trimming took 4 bases from V and 5 from J, leaving 14 bases between them. The length of the CDR3 is 14 residues. The germline gives CDR1 SNHLY, CDR2 FYNNEI. CDR3 nucleotides: TGTGCCAGCAGTGTACAGGGTCAGGGGACTGAAGCTTTCTTT. Residues: CASSVQGQGTEAFF.

This clonotype was counted at least ten times. This chain links TRBV2 with TRBJ1-1; D not certain. There are 13 residues in the CDR3. The germline V gene encodes CDR1 SNHLY and CDR2 FYNNEI. The germline V and J ends were trimmed by 6 bases and 2 bases, with 10 bases remaining between them. In DNA, the CDR3 is TGTGCCAGCAGATTGGACGTAAACACTGAAGCTTTCTTT. Translation gives CASRLDVNTEAFF. Full variable domain (missing parts from reference TRBV2 and TRBJ1-1): EPEVTQTPSHQVTQMGQEVILRCVPISNHLYFYWYRQILGQKVEFLVSFYNNEISEKSEIFDDQFSVERPDGSNFTLKIRSTKLEDSAMYFCASRLDVNTEAFFGQGTRLTVV.

The CDR3 DNA follows: TGTGCCGCGTGGGGTGGGTATGGCTACACCTTC. This gives the protein CAAWGGYGYTF. The rearrangement links TRBV27 to TRBJ1-2; D ambiguous. Germline V gene lookup returns CDR1 MNHEY and CDR2 SMNVEV (reference sequence). The CDR3 loop spans 11 amino acids. V was cut by 11 bases and J by 5 bases, with 12 bases left in between.

This clonotype was seen a few times. This sequence joins TRBV12-3 or TRBV12-4 and TRBJ1-5; tentative D call: TRBD1 (5 bases). Trimming cost V 4 bases and J 6 bases, with 10 bases left between them. The CDR3 is 13 residues long. The CDR3 reads CASSSQGFQPQHF. The CDR3 bases are TGTGCCAGCAGTTCCCAGGGATTTCAGCCCCAGCATTTT.

This clonotype was found a few times. The chain employs TRBV29-1 and TRBJ2-2; either TRBD1 or TRBD2 may supply D (6 bases each). The V and J ends lost 0 bases and 6 bases respectively, with 14 bases between them. The germline CDR1 and CDR2 sequences are SQVTM and ANQGSEA. The CDR3 has 15 amino acids. The CDR3 here is CSVEDRGGLSGELFF. The DNA for the CDR3 is TGCAGCGTTGAAGATCGAGGGGGGCTCTCCGGGGAGCTGTTTTTT.

This clonotype has a handful of counts. The CDR3 spells CAWSVRQQETQYF. CDR3 sequence (DNA): TGTGCCTGGAGTGTCCGGCAACAAGAGACCCAGTACTTC. The genes are TRBV30 and TRBJ2-5, with unresolved D. The CDR3 extends over 13 amino acids. The germline CDR1 and CDR2 sequences are GTSNPN and SVGIG (reference sequence). Between the trimmed V and J ends, which lost 0 bases and 2 bases, there was a span of 7 bases.